Given below is one T cell receptor beta chain in context. The protocol was immunoSEQ multiplex PCR, while the TCRdb copy is restricted to in-frame clones and leaves out a portion. The table shows 250,000 or so clones, with more than 80% occurring only once. These data originate in a study of blood T cell repertoires in COVID-19. The V and J ends lost 6 bases and 7 bases respectively, with 16 bases between them. The V gene's germline CDR1 is MGHDK and CDR2 SYGVNS. CDR3 length: 15 amino acids. The sequence came from a human donor in a cohort sampled during active COVID-19. The chain carries TRBV25-1 and TRBJ1-6; a possible D gene is TRBD1 (6 bases). The sequenced sample consisted of peripheral blood. In DNA, the CDR3 is TGTGCCAGCAGCCAATTAAGGACAGAAAATTCACCCCTCCACTTT. It translates to CASSQLRTENSPLHF.